One and the same sample provided the 14 T cell receptor beta chains below, sequenced in a study of control samples from healthy donors and cancer patients (dated by TCRdb to about 2020). The method behind the library was the immunoSEQ multiplex PCR assay. Entries here come from immuneACCESS through TCRdb and include only in-frame sequences with V and J called. Some clones fail to appear in such tables; in the studies checked, an unresolved V gene covers under half of the shortfall, and the cause of the remainder is unknown. The sample profile shows roughly 140,000 clones; roughly 90% of them were found once. The top ten clones comprise over 4.5% of the sample. Sequenced material: blood. The receptors stem from a man aged 25 to 40 in good health.

This chain links TRBV5-1 with TRBJ2-3; 8 positions agree with TRBD1. This CDR3 comprises 16 residues. Germline CDR1 SGHRS, CDR2 YFSETQ. The trim removed 2 bases at V and 1 base at J, leaving 6 bases unmatched. This CDR3 reads CASSFTLGQGTDTQYF. The CDR3 DNA sequence: TGCGCCAGCAGCTTTACCCTGGGACAGGGCACAGATACGCAGTATTTT.

V gene TRBV5-4 combines with J gene TRBJ1-4, with unresolved D. Germline V gene lookup returns CDR1 SGHNT and CDR2 YYREEE (reference sequence). V lost 4 bases and J 4 bases, leaving 8 bases between the germline ends. The CDR3 has 13 amino acids. The CDR3 is CASSAKGNEKLFF. In DNA form, the CDR3 reads TGTGCCAGCAGCGCAAAGGGTAATGAAAAACTGTTTTTT.

This chain connects TRBV4-3 to TRBJ2-1, with a tentative D call TRBD2 (5 bases). The CDR3 is 15 amino acids. Germline-derived CDR1 and CDR2 are LGHNA and YSLEER. The V end was cut by 6 bases, the J end by 2 bases, with 14 bases between. CDR3 region: CASSPSADPYNEQFF. The DNA for the CDR3 is TGCGCCAGCAGTCCCTCAGCGGACCCCTACAATGAGCAGTTCTTC.

The chain recombines TRBV4-3 with TRBJ1-3; weak D call: TRBD1 (5 bases). The V gene lost 8 bases and the J gene lost 3 bases, with 14 bases spanning the gap. CDR3 size: 14 residues. Germline CDR1 and CDR2: LGHNA and YSLEER. DNA of the CDR3: TGCGCCAGCGGACAATATAGGGGTGGAAACACCATATATTTT. It is translated as CASGQYRGGNTIYF.

This chain uses TRBV19 with TRBJ1-2, with 10 nucleotides matching TRBD1. Trimming took 5 bases from V and 5 from J; bases not matched to a gene: 8. The CDR3 runs to 15 residues. Germline assignment: CDR1 LNHDA and CDR2 SQIVND (reference sequence). The CDR3 sequence is CASSLTGTGAYGYTF. CDR3 coding DNA: TGTGCCAGTAGTCTAACCGGGACAGGGGCATATGGCTACACCTTC.

This clone was seen repeatedly, ten times or more. The chain uses TRBV19 and TRBJ1-5, with D possibly TRBD1 on 5 matching bases. The germline V gene has CDR1 LNHDA and CDR2 SQIVND (reference sequence). The germline V and J ends were trimmed by 3 bases and 7 bases, with 13 bases remaining between them. The CDR3 length is 14 residues. The DNA of the CDR3 is TGTGCCAGTAGTATGAGGGCAGGGTGGCAGCCCCAGCATTTT. This codes for CASSMRAGWQPQHF.

This clone was counted between two and nine times. The V gene is TRBV24-1, the J gene TRBJ1-1, with TRBD1 identical over 7 bases. The CDR3 is made up of 15 amino acids. Germline trimming cut 2 bases from V and 1 base from J; bases unmatched to any gene: 3. Germline V CDR1 and CDR2: KGHDR, SFDVKD. CDR3 DNA: TGTGCCACCAGTGATTCCGGGACAGAGAACACTGAAGCTTTCTTT. It yields the protein CATSDSGTENTEAFF.

The CDR3 region has the DNA TGTGCCAGCAGTTTATCCCGGGGAGGAAACAATGAGCAGTTCTTC. Encoded protein: CASSLSRGGNNEQFF. The V call is TRBV27, the J call TRBJ2-1; possible D gene TRBD2, 6 bases. The CDR3 has 15 amino acids. Trimming took 0 bases from V and 5 from J, leaving 11 bases between them. Germline V gene sequence: CDR1 MNHEY, CDR2 SMNVEV (reference sequence).

The rearrangement links TRBV11-3 to TRBJ2-3; 8 positions match TRBD1. The CDR3 is 13 amino acids. V lost 6 bases to trimming and J lost 6 bases; unmatched junction nucleotides: 5. Germline V gene data show CDR1 as SGHNT and CDR2 as YENEEA. CDR3 sequence reads: CASRSNRGDTQYF. For the CDR3, the DNA is TGTGCCAGCAGGTCTAACAGGGGGGATACGCAGTATTTT.

The chain has TRBV30 and TRBJ2-5; 10 bases align to TRBD2. In germline, CDR1 is GTSNPN, CDR2 SVGIG (reference sequence). Trimming cost V 2 bases and J 4 bases; bases outside gene matches: 4. The CDR3 covers 14 residues. CDR3 in DNA: TGTGCCTGGAGTCCTACTAGCGGGGTAGAGACCCAGTACTTC. It translates to CAWSPTSGVETQYF.

The rearrangement links TRBV1 to TRBJ2-7; the table's D call of TRBD1 was not tested on the DNA. TRBV1 corresponds to a pseudogene. The CDR3 has 18 amino acids. CDR3 amino acids: CTSSQTNPRDKSSYEQYF. CDR3 DNA sequence: TGCACCAGCAGCCAGACGAACCCCCGGGACAAAAGCTCCTACGAGCAGTACTTC.

This chain joins TRBV7-3 and TRBJ2-3, with TRBD2 as a possible D gene (5 bases). Germline-derived CDR1 and CDR2 are SGHTA and FQGTGA. CDR3 length: 13 amino acids. V lost 5 bases and J lost 4, with 10 bases in between. CDR3 sequence: CASSKFGADTQYF. CDR3 sequence (DNA): TGTGCCAGCAGCAAATTCGGGGCAGATACGCAGTATTTT. Filled out from reference TRBV7-3 and TRBJ2-3, the complete variable domain reads GAGVSQTPSNKVTEKGKYVELRCDPISGHTALYWYRQSLGQGPEFLIYFQGTGAADDSGLPNDRFFAVRPEGSVSTLKIQRTERGDSAVYLCASSKFGADTQYFGPGTRLTVL.

The chain has TRBV4-1 and TRBJ2-2, with 9 positions matching TRBD1. Germline CDR1 and CDR2: MGHRA and YSYEKL. V lost 4 bases, J lost 5 bases, and 17 bases stayed unmatched. The CDR3 has 19 residues. CDR3 protein: CASSRRGWTGVGDTGELFF. The DNA for the CDR3 is TGCGCCAGCAGCCGGCGGGGCTGGACAGGGGTCGGAGATACCGGGGAGCTGTTTTTT.

The V gene is TRBV6-2 or TRBV6-3, the J gene TRBJ2-2, with D possibly matching TRBD2 (6 bases). Trimming took 2 bases from V and 6 from J, leaving 13 bases between them. Germline V lookup: CDR1 MNHEY, CDR2 SVGEGT. This CDR3 is built from 15 residues. CDR3 bases: TGTGCCAGCAGTTACGAAGCGGGTCTATCCGGGGAGCTGTTTTTT. Protein: CASSYEAGLSGELFF.